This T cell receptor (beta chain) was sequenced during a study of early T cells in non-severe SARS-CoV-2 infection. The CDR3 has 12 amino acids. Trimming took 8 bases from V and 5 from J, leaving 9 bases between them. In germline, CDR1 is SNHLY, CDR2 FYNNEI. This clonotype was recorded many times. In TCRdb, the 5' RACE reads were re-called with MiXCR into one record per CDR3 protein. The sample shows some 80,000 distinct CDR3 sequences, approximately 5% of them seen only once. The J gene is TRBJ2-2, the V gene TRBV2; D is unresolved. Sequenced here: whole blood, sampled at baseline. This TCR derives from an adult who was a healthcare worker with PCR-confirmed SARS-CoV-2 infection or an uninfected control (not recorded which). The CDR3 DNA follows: TGTGCCAGCGTCCCCCTGACCGGGGAGCTGTTTTTT. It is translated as CASVPLTGELFF.